This T cell receptor beta chain came from a study of CD8 T cells in Susac syndrome. With random hexamers, reverse transcription was performed on roughly 0.45 to 1 ug of RNA. It was immunoSEQ multiplex PCR that amplified TCR beta CDR3 across 54 Vbeta and 13 Jbeta. TCRdb re-called the immunoSEQ multiplex PCR reads through MiXCR, storing one row per CDR3 protein. The table shows approximately 230,000 distinct CDR3 sequences, with 80% to 95% occurring only once. In this sample, this clonotype turned up a few times. Its antigen is currently unknown. TCR beta sequencing was performed on blood CD8+ and CD4+ T cells. CD8+ and CD4+ T cells were negatively isolated; TEMRA cells were FACS-enriched. Points from the study as a whole: The study conceded that its TCR sequencing and HLA analysis involved relatively few individuals.

The sample was CD4+ T cells from PBMCs. This receptor was obtained from a human donor with multiple sclerosis.

The CDR3 here is CASSQGPGTSGYGYTF. CDR3 bases: TGCGCCAGCAGCCAAGGGCCCGGGACATCCGGCTATGGCTACACCTTC. The genes are TRBV4-1 and TRBJ1-2, with D maybe TRBD1 (6 bases). The CDR3 totals 16 residues. Looked up from germline, CDR1 is MGHRA and CDR2 is YSYEKL. The V gene lost 1 base and the J gene lost 4 bases, with 16 bases spanning the gap.